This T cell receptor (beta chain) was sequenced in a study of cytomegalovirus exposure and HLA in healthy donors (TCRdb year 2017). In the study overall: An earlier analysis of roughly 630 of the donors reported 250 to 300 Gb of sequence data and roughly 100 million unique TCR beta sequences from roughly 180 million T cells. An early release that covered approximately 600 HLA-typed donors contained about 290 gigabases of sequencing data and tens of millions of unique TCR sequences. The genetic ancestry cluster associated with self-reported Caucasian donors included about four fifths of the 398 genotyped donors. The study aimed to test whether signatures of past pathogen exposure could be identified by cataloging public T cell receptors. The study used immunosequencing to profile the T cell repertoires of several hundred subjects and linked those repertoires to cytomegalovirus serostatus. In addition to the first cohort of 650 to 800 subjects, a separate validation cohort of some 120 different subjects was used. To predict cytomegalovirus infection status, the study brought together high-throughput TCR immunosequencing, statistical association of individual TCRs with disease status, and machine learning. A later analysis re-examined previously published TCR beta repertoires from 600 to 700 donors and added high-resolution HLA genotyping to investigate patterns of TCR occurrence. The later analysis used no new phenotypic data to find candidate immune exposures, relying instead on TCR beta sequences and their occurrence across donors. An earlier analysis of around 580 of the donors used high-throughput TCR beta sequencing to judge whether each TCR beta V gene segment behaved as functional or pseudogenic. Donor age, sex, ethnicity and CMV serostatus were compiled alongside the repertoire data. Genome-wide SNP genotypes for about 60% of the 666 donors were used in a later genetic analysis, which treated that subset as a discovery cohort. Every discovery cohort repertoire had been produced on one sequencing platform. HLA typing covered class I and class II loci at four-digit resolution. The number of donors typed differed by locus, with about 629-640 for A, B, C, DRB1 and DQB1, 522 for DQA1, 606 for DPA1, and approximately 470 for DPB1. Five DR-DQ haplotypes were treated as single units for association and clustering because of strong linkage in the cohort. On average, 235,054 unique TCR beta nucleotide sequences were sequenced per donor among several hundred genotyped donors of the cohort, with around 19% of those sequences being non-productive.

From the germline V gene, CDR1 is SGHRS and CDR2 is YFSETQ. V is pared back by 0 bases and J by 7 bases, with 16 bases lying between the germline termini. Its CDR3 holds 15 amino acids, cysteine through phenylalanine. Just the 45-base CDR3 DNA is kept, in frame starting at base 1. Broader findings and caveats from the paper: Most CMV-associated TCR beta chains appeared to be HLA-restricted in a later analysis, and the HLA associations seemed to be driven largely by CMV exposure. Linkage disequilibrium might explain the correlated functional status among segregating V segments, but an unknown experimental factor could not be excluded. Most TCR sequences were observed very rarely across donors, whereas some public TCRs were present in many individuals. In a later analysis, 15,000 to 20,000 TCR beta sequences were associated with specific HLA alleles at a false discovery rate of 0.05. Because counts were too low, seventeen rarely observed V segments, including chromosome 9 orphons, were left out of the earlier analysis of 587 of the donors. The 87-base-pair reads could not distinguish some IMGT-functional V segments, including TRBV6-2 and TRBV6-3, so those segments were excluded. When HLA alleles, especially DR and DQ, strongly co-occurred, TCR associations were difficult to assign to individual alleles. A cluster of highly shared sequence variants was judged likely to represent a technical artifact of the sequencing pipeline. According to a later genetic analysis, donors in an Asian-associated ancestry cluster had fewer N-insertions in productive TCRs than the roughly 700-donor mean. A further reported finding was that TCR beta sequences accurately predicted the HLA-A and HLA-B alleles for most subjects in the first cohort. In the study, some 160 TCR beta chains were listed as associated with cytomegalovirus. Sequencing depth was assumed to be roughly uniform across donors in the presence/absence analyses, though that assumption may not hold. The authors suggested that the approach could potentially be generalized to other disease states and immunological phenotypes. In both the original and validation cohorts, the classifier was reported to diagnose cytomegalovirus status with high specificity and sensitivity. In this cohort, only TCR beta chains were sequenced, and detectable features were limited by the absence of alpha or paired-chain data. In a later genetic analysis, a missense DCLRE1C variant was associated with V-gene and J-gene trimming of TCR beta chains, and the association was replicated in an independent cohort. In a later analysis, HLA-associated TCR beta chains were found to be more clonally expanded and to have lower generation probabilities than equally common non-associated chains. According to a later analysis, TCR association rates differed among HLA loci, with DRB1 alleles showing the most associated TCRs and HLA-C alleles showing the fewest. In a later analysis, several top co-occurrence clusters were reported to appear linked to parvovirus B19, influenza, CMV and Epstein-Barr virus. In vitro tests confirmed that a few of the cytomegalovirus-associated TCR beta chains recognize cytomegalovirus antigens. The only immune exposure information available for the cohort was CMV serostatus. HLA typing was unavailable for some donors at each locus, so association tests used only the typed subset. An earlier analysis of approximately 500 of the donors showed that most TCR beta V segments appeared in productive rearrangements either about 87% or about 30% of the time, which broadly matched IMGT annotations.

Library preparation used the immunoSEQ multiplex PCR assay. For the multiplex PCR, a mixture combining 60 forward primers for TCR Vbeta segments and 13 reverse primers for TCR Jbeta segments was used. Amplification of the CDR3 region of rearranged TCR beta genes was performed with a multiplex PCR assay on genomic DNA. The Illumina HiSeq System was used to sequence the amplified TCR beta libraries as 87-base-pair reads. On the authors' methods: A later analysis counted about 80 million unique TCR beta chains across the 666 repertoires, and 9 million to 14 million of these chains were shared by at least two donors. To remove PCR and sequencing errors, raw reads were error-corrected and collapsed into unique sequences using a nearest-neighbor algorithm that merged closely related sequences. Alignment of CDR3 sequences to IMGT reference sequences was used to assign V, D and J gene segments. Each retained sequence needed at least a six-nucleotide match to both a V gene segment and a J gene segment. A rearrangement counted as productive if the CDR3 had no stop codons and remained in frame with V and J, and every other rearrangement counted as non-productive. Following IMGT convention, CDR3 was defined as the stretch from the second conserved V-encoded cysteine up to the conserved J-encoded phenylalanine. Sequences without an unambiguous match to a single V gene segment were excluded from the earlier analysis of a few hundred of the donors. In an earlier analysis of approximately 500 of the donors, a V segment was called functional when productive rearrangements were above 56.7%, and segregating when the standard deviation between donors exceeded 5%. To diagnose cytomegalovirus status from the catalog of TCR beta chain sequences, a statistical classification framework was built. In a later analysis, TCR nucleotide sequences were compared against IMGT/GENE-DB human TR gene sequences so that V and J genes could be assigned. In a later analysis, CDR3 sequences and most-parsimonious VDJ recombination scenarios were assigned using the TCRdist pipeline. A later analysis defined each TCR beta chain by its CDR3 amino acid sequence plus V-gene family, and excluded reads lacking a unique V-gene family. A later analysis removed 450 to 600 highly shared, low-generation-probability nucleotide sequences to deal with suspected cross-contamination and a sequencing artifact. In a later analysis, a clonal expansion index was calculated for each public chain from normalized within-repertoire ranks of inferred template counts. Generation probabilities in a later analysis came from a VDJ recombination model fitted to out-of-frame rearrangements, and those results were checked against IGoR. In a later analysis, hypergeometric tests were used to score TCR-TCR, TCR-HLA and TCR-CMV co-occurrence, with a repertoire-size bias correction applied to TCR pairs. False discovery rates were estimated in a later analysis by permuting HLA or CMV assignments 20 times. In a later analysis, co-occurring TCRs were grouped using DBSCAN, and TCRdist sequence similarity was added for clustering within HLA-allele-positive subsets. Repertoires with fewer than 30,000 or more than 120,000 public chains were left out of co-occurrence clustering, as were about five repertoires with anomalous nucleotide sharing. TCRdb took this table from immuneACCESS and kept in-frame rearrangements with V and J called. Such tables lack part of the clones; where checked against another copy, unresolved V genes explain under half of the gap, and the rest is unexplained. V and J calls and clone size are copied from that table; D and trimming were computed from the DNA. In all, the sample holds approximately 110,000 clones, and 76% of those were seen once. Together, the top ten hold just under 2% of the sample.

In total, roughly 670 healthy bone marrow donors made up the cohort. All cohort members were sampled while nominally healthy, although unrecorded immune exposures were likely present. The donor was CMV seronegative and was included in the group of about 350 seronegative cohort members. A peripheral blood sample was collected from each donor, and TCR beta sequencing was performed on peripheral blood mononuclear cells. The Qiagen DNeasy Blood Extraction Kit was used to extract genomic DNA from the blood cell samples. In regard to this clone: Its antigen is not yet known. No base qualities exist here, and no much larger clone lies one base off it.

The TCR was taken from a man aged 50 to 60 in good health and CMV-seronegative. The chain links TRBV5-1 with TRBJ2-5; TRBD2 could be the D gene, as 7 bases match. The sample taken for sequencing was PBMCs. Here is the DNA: TGCGCCAGCAGCTTGGTTGGGGGGGGCCTAGGGACCCAGTACTTC. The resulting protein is CASSLVGGGLGTQYF.